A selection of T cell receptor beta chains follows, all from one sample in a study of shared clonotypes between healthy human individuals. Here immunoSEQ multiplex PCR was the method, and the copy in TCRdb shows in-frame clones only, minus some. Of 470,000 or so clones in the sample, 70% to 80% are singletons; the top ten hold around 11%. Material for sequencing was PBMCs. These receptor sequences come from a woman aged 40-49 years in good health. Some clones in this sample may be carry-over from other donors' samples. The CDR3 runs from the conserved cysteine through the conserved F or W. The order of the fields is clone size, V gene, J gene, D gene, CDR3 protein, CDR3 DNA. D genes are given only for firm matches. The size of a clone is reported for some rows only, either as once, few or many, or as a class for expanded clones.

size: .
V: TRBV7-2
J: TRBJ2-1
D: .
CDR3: CASSLDPRPAEQFF
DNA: TGTGCCAGCAGCTTAGACCCCAGGCCGGCGGAGCAGTTCTTC

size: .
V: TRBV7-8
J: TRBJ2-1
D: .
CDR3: CASSLFSKVRNEQFF
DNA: TGTGCCAGCAGCTTATTTAGTAAGGTCCGCAATGAGCAGTTCTTC

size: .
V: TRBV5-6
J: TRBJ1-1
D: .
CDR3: CASSFLTLTETAKAFF
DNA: TGTGCCAGCAGCTTTCTAACATTGACCGAGACGGCCAAAGCTTTCTTT

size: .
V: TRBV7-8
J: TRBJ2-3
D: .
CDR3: CASSSTLSWRDTQYF
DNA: TGTGCCAGCAGCTCGACTTTAAGTTGGAGGGATACGCAGTATTTT

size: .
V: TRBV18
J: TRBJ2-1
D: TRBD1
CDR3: CASSAQLTAGTANFPKGGEQFF
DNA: TGTGCCAGCTCAGCGCAACTAACGGCCGGGACAGCGAACTTTCCGAAGGGCGGTGAGCAGTTCTTC

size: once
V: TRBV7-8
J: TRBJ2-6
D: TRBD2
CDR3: CASRIGGSGAGANVLTF
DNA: TGTGCCAGCAGAATAGGAGGTAGCGGGGCTGGGGCCAACGTCCTGACTTTC

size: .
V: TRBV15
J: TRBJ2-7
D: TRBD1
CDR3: CATSRQGAGYEQYF
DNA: TGTGCCACCAGCAGACAGGGGGCGGGTTACGAGCAGTACTTC

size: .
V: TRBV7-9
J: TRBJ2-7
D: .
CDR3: CASSLGRGPPYEQYF
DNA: TGTGCCAGCAGCTTAGGGAGGGGACCCCCCTACGAGCAGTACTTC

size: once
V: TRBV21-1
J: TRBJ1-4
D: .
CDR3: CASSSGEEGDEKLFF
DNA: TGTGCCAGCAGCTCAGGGGAAGAGGGAGATGAAAAACTGTTTTTT

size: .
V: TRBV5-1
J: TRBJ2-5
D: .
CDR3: CASSLGGGTQYF
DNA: TGCGCCAGCAGCCTAGGGGGGGGGACCCAGTACTTC

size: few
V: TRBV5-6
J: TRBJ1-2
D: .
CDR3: CASSGPSGQDGYTF
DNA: TGTGCCAGCAGCGGACCTTCAGGGCAAGATGGCTACACCTTC

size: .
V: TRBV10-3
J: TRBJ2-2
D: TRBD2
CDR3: CAISETSGTSGSRGTGELFF
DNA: TGTGCCATCAGTGAGACCTCCGGGACTAGCGGGAGTAGGGGCACCGGGGAGCTGTTTTTT

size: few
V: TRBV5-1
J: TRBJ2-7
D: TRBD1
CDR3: CASSSTGGGIHEQYF
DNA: TGCGCCAGCAGCTCGACAGGGGGCGGAATCCACGAGCAGTACTTC

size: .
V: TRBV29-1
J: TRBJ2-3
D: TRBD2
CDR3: CSVLAGGPNTDTQYF
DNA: TGCAGCGTACTAGCGGGAGGGCCCAACACAGATACGCAGTATTTT

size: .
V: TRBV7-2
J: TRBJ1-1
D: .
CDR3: CASSLATNTEAFF
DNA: TGTGCCAGCAGCTTAGCGACAAACACTGAAGCTTTCTTT

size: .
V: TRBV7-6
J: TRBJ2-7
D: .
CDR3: CASSFLEGPYEQYF
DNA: TGTGCCAGCAGCTTTCTAGAGGGCCCCTACGAGCAGTACTTC

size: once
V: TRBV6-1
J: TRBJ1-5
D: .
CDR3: CASSEQAGAAVKPQHF
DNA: TGTGCCAGCAGTGAACAAGCAGGGGCAGCAGTAAAGCCCCAGCATTTT

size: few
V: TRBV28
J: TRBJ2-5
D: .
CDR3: CASSLTVEETQYF
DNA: TGTGCCAGCAGTTTAACGGTCGAAGAGACCCAGTACTTC

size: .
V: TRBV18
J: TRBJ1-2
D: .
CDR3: CASSPRGGYGYTF
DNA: TGTGCCAGCTCACCACGGGGCGGGTATGGCTACACCTTC

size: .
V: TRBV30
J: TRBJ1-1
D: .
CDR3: CAWSGRVTEAFF
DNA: TGTGCCTGGAGTGGCAGGGTCACTGAAGCTTTCTTT

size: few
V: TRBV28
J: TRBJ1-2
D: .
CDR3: CASSFDRTDFYGYTF
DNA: TGTGCCAGCAGTTTTGACAGGACAGATTTTTATGGCTACACCTTC

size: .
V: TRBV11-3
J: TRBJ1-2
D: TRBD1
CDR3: CASSPTGVAYGYTF
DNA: TGTGCCAGCAGCCCAACAGGGGTTGCCTATGGCTACACCTTC

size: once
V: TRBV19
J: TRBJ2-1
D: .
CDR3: CASSIDPGFNEQFF
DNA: TGTGCCAGTAGTATAGATCCGGGGTTCAATGAGCAGTTCTTC

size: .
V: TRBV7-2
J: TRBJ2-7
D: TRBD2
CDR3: CASSLGGGRAPYEQYF
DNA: TGTGCCAGCAGCTTAGGGGGCGGGAGGGCCCCCTACGAGCAGTACTTC

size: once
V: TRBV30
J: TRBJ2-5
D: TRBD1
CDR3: CAWSGDRLEETQYF
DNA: TGTGCCTGGAGTGGGGACAGGTTAGAGGAGACCCAGTACTTC

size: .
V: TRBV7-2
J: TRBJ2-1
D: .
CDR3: CASSLGGTNHNEQFF
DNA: TGTGCCAGCAGCTTAGGTGGGACCAATCACAATGAGCAGTTCTTC

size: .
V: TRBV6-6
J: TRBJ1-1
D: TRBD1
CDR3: CASSRTGWGSTEAFF
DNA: TGTGCCAGCAGTCGGACAGGGTGGGGGAGCACTGAAGCTTTCTTT

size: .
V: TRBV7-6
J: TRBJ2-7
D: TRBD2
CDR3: CASSSDASGKGSYEQYF
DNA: TGTGCCAGCAGCTCGGACGCTAGCGGGAAGGGCTCCTACGAGCAGTACTTC

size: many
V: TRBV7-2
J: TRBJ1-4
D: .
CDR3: CASSGGNNEKLFF
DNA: TGTGCCAGCAGCGGAGGGAATAATGAAAAACTGTTTTTT

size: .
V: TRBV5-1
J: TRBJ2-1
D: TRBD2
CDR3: CASSLLGTSLNNEQFF
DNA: TGCGCCAGCAGCCTTTTAGGGACTAGCCTTAACAATGAGCAGTTCTTC

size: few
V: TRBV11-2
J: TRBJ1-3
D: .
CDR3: CASSLIAGAGNTIYF
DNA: TGTGCCAGCAGCCTGATTGCGGGGGCTGGAAACACCATATATTTT

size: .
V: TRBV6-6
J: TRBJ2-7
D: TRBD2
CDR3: CASKPYSGSSSYEQYF
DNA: TGTGCCAGCAAACCGTATAGCGGGAGTTCCTCCTACGAGCAGTACTTC

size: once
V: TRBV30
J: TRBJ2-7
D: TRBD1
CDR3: CAWSDRGGEQYF
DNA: TGTGCCTGGAGTGACAGGGGCGGGGAGCAGTACTTC

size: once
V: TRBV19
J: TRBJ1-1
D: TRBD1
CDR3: CASSTVPGQGEAFF
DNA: TGTGCCAGTAGTACCGTCCCGGGACAGGGTGAAGCTTTCTTT

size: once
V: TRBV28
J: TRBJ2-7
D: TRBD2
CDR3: CASSIAGVRVEQYF
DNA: TGTGCCAGCAGTATCGCGGGAGTCAGGGTCGAGCAGTACTTC

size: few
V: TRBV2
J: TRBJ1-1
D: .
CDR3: CASSWGQNTEAFF
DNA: TGTGCCAGCAGCTGGGGACAGAACACTGAAGCTTTCTTT

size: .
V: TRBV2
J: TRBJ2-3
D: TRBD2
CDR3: CASSSSGPSTDTQYF
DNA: TGTGCCAGCAGTTCTAGCGGACCTAGCACAGATACGCAGTATTTT

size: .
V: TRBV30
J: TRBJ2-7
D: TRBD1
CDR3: CAWSSGTGVFEQYF
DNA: TGTGCCTGGAGTAGTGGGACAGGGGTTTTCGAGCAGTACTTC

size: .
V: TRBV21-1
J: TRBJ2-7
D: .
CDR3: CASSNTGTTFYEQYF
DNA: TGTGCCAGCAGCAACACCGGGACTACCTTCTACGAGCAGTACTTC

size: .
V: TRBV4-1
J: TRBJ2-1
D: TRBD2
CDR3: CASSQGPLAGGLDEQFF
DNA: TGCGCCAGCAGCCAAGGTCCGCTAGCGGGAGGTTTAGATGAGCAGTTCTTC

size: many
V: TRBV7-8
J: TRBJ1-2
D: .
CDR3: CASSPDRSYGYTF
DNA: TGTGCCAGCAGCCCGGACAGAAGCTATGGCTACACCTTC

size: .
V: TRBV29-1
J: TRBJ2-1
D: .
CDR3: CSAHDRSYNEQFF
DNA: TGCAGCGCTCATGACAGGTCCTACAATGAGCAGTTCTTC

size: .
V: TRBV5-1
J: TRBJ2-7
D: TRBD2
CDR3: CASSLAGREGEQYF
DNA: TGCGCCAGCAGCTTGGCCGGCAGGGAGGGAGAGCAGTACTTC

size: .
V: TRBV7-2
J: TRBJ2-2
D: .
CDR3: CASSYAPNTGELFF
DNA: TGTGCCAGCAGCTACGCACCCAACACCGGGGAGCTGTTTTTT

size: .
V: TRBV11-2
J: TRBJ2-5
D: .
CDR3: CASSLNGISRSETQYF
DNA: TGTGCCAGCAGCTTAAACGGGATTTCTAGGTCGGAGACCCAGTACTTC

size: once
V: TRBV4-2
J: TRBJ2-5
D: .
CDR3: CASSQAQETQYF
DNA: TGTGCCAGCAGCCAAGCTCAAGAGACCCAGTACTTC

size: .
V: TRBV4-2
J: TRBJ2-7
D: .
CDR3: CVSSQGLFTTYSYEQYF
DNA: TGTGTCAGCAGCCAGGGGCTATTCACTACTTACTCCTACGAGCAGTACTTC

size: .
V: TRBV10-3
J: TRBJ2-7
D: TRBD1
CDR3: CAISEFTRGRGYEQYF
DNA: TGTGCCATCAGTGAGTTTACCAGGGGGCGTGGGTACGAGCAGTACTTC

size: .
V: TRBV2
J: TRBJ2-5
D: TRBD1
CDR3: CASNGQGAGETQYF
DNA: TGTGCCAGCAATGGACAGGGGGCGGGAGAGACCCAGTACTTC

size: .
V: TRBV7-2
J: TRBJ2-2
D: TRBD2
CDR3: CASSLGLAGATGELFF
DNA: TGTGCCAGCAGCTTGGGACTAGCGGGAGCCACCGGGGAGCTGTTTTTT